One T cell receptor (beta chain) is described in this entry. Trimming shortened V by 0 bases and J by 6 bases, and 10 bases separated the two germline ends. The length of the CDR3 is 14 residues. The germline V gene has CDR1 SGHNT and CDR2 YYREEE (reference sequence). In the source study's methods: Amplified reference gene primers provided the basis for estimating nucleated cell counts. Method: immunoSEQ multiplex PCR; TCRdb's copy keeps in-frame clones and lacks some. The V and J calls and the clone size are those of that table, but D and trimming were determined from the DNA. In the table there are 35,000 to 55,000 clones, about four fifths of which are singletons. This entry comes from a study of blood T cell repertoires in COVID-19. The overall study: The origin of the acute and convalescent COVID-19 samples was the United States, Italy and Spain. Sources were T cells, B-cell-depleted T cells, or PBMCs; the material itself was cDNA or gDNA.

V and J are TRBV5-4 and TRBJ1-5; TRBD1 might be the D (6 bases). The sample was peripheral blood. This TCR came from a man in his 60s with active COVID-19. CDR3 sequence (DNA): TGTGCCAGCAGCTTGGACCCGGACAGTCAGCCCCAGCATTTT. Translation: CASSLDPDSQPQHF. The full variable domain, rest sourced from reference TRBV5-4 and TRBJ1-5, is ETGVTQSPTHLIKTRGQQVTLRCSSQSGHNTVSWYQQALGQGPQFIFQYYREEENGRGNFPPRFSGLQFPNYSSELNVNALELDDSALYLCASSLDPDSQPQHFGDGTRLSIL.